The T cell receptor (beta chain) described here comes from a study of blood T cell repertoires in COVID-19. While infection was still active, Seattle patients were enrolled and then followed longitudinally. V dropped 6 bases and J dropped 7 bases, with 15 bases sitting between them. The CDR3 contains 13 residues. Clones were read by immunoSEQ multiplex PCR, and TCRdb kept only the in-frame ones, dropping some. The sample holds 250,000 or so clones, around 90% seen once. Sequencing input: peripheral blood. The J gene is TRBJ2-5, the V gene TRBV12-3 or TRBV12-4, with a possible D match to TRBD1 (5 bases). This receptor was identified in a woman in her fifties or sixties with COVID-19, enrolled during active disease. The CDR3 DNA reads as TGTGCCAGCAGCCGACAGCAAGGAACGACCCAGTACTTC. It translates to CASSRQQGTTQYF.